This TCR beta chain originates from a study of T-cell reconstitution after alpha-beta-depleted transplantation in children. This clonotype was detected a few times. The CDR3 consists of 13 residues. Trimming removed 6 bases at V and 6 bases at J, with 11 bases between. Unique molecular identifiers were incorporated when the TCRbeta library was constructed. TCRdb reprocessed the PCR reads with MiXCR, giving one entry per CDR3 protein. The repertoire includes about 500,000 distinct CDR3 sequences, 32% of them detected once, and less than 2.5% sits in the top ten. The material was PBMCs from the stem cell graft donor, obtained from the stem cell graft. The V and J genes are TRBV12-3 or TRBV12-4 and TRBJ2-2; D perhaps matches TRBD1 (6 bases). This clonotype originated in a human donor who donated a stem cell graft to a child with aplastic anemia. Written as DNA, the CDR3 is TGTGCCAGCAGGCCCCCAGGGGCCGGGGAGCTGTTTTTT. It specifies CASRPPGAGELFF.